This T cell receptor (beta chain) is drawn from a study of blood T cells in healthy people across ages. The sample providers were healthy Caucasian people from Russia, aged about 6 to 90. CDR3 size: 17 residues. Germline V gives CDR1 SGHTA, CDR2 FQGNSA. J was trimmed by 1 base and V by 3 bases; bases with no gene match: 9. A second about 7 to 12 cycle PCR used barcoded and J-beta primers. A template-switch adaptor that had 12 random nucleotides put a tag on each cDNA molecule. MiXCR, run by TCRdb on the 5' RACE reads, gives a single entry per CDR3 protein. In the table there are hundreds of thousands of distinct CDR3 sequences, 29% of which are singletons.

The receptor comes from a woman older than 75 in good health. The sequencing input was blood. This rearrangement joins TRBV7-2 to TRBJ1-1; TRBD1 aligns across 9 bases. This CDR3 is CASSLASTGQGNTEAFF. CDR3 in DNA: TGTGCCAGCAGCTTGGCTTCGACGGGACAGGGGAACACTGAAGCTTTCTTT.